These T cell receptor beta chains were read from a single sample in a study of T cells after yellow fever vaccination. Each CDR3 protein is one row after TCRdb ran MiXCR on the 5' RACE reads. This sample has roughly 320,000 distinct CDR3 sequences, with roughly a tenth found just once. The source was CD4+ T cells sorted from PBMCs, collected 45 days after the yellow fever booster vaccination. The receptors here all came from a man between 18 and 29 years old who received the YFV17D yellow fever vaccine. Each CDR3 is given with its conserved first and last residue. A D gene is named only where the DNA matches it firmly. The size of a clone is reported for some rows only, either as once, few or many, or as a class for expanded clones.

clone_size j_call d_call v_call cdr3_nt cdr3_aa
. TRBJ1-1 . TRBV20-1 TGCAGTGCTCAACAGGGTCCCAACACTGAAGCTTTCTTT CSAQQGPNTEAFF
few TRBJ1-2 . TRBV6-1 TGTGCCAGCAGTAGCCAGGGCAGCTACTATGGCTACACCTTC CASSSQGSYYGYTF
. TRBJ2-2 . TRBV18 TGTGCCAGCTCACCACCGGGGGACACCGGGGAGCTGTTTTTT CASSPPGDTGELFF
many TRBJ2-2 . TRBV12-3/TRBV12-4 TGTGCCAGCAGTCTCGTCTGGGGCACCGGGGAGCTGTTTTTT CASSLVWGTGELFF
. TRBJ2-2 . TRBV5-1 TGCGCCACAAGGGGGGGACGAGGTTTCACCGGGGAGCTGTTTTTT CATRGGRGFTGELFF
. TRBJ1-5 . TRBV5-8 TGTGCCAGCAGCTTGGGGACCGCTAACAATCAGCCCCAGCATTTT CASSLGTANNQPQHF
. TRBJ1-6 . TRBV4-3 TGCGCCAGCAGCCAAGGGTACAGCTATAATTCACCCCTCCACTTT CASSQGYSYNSPLHF
many TRBJ2-5 . TRBV7-2 TGTGCCAGCAGCTCGTGGGCGCACTACCCAGAGACCCAGTACTTC CASSSWAHYPETQYF
few TRBJ2-5 TRBD2 TRBV5-4 TGTGCCAGCAGCTTGATTCTAGCGGGCAAACAAGAGACCCAGTACTTC CASSLILAGKQETQYF
few TRBJ2-1 TRBD1 TRBV7-3 TGTGCCAGCAGCTCCGACAGGGGCAATGAGCAGTTCTTC CASSSDRGNEQFF
few TRBJ1-2 . TRBV12-3/TRBV12-4 TGTGCCAGCAGTAGAGAGCTCTATGGCTACACCTTC CASSRELYGYTF
few TRBJ2-5 TRBD1 TRBV18 TGTGCCAGCTCACAAGCGTACGGGACAGACCAAGAGACCCAGTACTTC CASSQAYGTDQETQYF
few TRBJ2-1 . TRBV24-1 TGTGCCACCAGTGACCTGATTGACAATGAGCAGTTCTTC CATSDLIDNEQFF
. TRBJ2-2 TRBD2 TRBV6-5 TGTGCCTCCGGGGGAGGGGCGAACACCGGGGAGCTGTTTTTT CASGGGANTGELFF
. TRBJ2-6 . TRBV5-1 TGCGCCAGCAGCTTGGCCCTCCGGGGCCCTGGGGCCAACGTCCTGACTTTC CASSLALRGPGANVLTF
few TRBJ2-3 TRBD2 TRBV7-9 TGTGCCAGCACTCATCTAGCGGGGAGCACAGATACGCAGTATTTT CASTHLAGSTDTQYF
. TRBJ2-5 TRBD1 TRBV29-1 TGCAGCGTTGAACAGGGGGCTGTGGAGACCCAGTACTTC CSVEQGAVETQYF
. TRBJ1-6 . TRBV2 TGTGCCAGCAGTGAGGGCAGGCTACATAATTCACCCCTCCACTTT CASSEGRLHNSPLHF
few TRBJ2-3 . TRBV10-3 TGTGCCATCAGTGAGTCGACGGGGGTGGCAGATACGCAGTATTTT CAISESTGVADTQYF
. TRBJ2-1 . TRBV12-3/TRBV12-4 TGTGCCAGCACGGGCCTTCGACCACATAATGAGCAGTTCTTC CASTGLRPHNEQFF
. TRBJ1-4 . TRBV6-6 TGTGCCACCGCCGAGGGGGGTGAAAAACTGTTTTTT CATAEGGEKLFF
. TRBJ2-7 . TRBV25-1 TGTGCCAGCAGTGTCCGGGACAAAGGGGACTGGAGCTCCTACGAGCAGTACTTC CASSVRDKGDWSSYEQYF
. TRBJ1-1 . TRBV20-1 TGCAGTGCTAGAAGGCGCTCACCCACTGAAGCTTTCTTT CSARRRSPTEAFF
. TRBJ1-2 . TRBV2 TGTGCCAGCGCCCGAGGGGGGGGGGTCCTAGGCGGCTACACCTTC CASARGGGVLGGYTF
many TRBJ2-3 . TRBV7-2 TGTGCCAGCAGCTTAGCGAGAGCTGTTCTTGATACGCAGTATTTT CASSLARAVLDTQYF
. TRBJ2-1 . TRBV18 TGTGCCAGCTCACCACCGGAGAGGAGATGGTTCTTC CASSPPERRWFF
few TRBJ1-2 . TRBV11-2 TGTGCCAGCAGCTTAGAGGCAGGGATCAACTATGGCTACACCTTC CASSLEAGINYGYTF
few TRBJ2-5 . TRBV20-1 TGCAGTGCTAGACCAGCCGCACAAGAGACCCAGTACTTC CSARPAAQETQYF
few TRBJ2-3 . TRBV15 TGTGCCACCAGCAAAGGTGGGACCCGGGGGGATACGCAGTATTTT CATSKGGTRGDTQYF
. TRBJ1-5 . TRBV10-3 TGTGCCATCAGTGAGTCGACGGGTGGTGTAAAGCCCCAGCATTTT CAISESTGGVKPQHF
few TRBJ1-4 . TRBV5-1 TGCGCCAGCAGCTTGGCCGGGGGGCTCAACGGTGAAAAACTGTTTTTT CASSLAGGLNGEKLFF
. TRBJ1-5 . TRBV4-1 TGCGCCAGCAGCCAAGCCGAACAGTCCAATCAGCCCCAGCATTTT CASSQAEQSNQPQHF
. TRBJ2-1 . TRBV7-8 TGTGCCAGCAGCGAAGAGCCAGACAATGAGCAGTTCTTC CASSEEPDNEQFF
. TRBJ2-1 . TRBV11-2 TGTGCCAGCAGCTTAGACCGGTTTTGGGGGAATGAGCAGTTCTTC CASSLDRFWGNEQFF
. TRBJ2-1 . TRBV7-2 TGTGCCAGCAGCTTACAGGGTAGGGGTGAGCAGTTCTTC CASSLQGRGEQFF
many TRBJ2-5 . TRBV20-1 TGCAGTGCTGGGCTGCCAGGACACAAAGAGACCCAGTACTTC CSAGLPGHKETQYF
. TRBJ2-2 . TRBV6-2/TRBV6-3 TGTGCCAGCAGTTACATTCGGGGCAGACCATACACCGGGGAGCTGTTTTTT CASSYIRGRPYTGELFF
. TRBJ2-2 . TRBV28 TGTGCCAGCAGTCTCGGAATGAACACCGGGGAGCTGTTTTTT CASSLGMNTGELFF
few TRBJ1-1 . TRBV7-8 TGTGCCAGCAGCTTAGCCGGGGCGCGGGAAGCTTTCTTT CASSLAGAREAFF
few TRBJ2-1 TRBD2 TRBV6-5 TGTGCCAGCAGTTGGATCAGCGGGGGCACCTACAATGAGCAGTTCTTC CASSWISGGTYNEQFF
many TRBJ2-3 TRBD1 TRBV29-1 TGCAGCGTCACCCACCCTGACAGGGGGGTAACAGATACGCAGTATTTT CSVTHPDRGVTDTQYF
few TRBJ1-2 . TRBV9 TGTGCCAGCAGTACACGGAAGAAGGGGCAATGGATCTATGGCTACACCTTC CASSTRKKGQWIYGYTF
few TRBJ2-3 . TRBV4-3 TGCGCCAGCAGCCCCCTCGGCTCAGGGGGGACAGATACGCAGTATTTT CASSPLGSGGTDTQYF
. TRBJ2-5 TRBD1 TRBV5-4 TGTGCCAGCAGAACAGGGGACCAAGAGACCCAGTACTTC CASRTGDQETQYF
few TRBJ1-2 . TRBV12-3/TRBV12-4 TGTGCCAGCAGTTTATGGTCCCCCTTGGCAGACTCAGACTATGGCTACACCTTC CASSLWSPLADSDYGYTF